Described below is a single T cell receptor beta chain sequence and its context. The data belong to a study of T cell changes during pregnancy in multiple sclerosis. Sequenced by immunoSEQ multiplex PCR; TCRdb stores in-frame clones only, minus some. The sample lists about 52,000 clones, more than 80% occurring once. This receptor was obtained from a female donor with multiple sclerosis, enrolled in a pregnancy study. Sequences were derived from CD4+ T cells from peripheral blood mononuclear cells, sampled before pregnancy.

In DNA form, the CDR3 reads TGTGCCAGCAGGGGCCCGGGCACAGATACGCAGTATTTT. Amino acid sequence: CASRGPGTDTQYF. The V call is TRBV28, the J call TRBJ2-3; D unclear. The V end lost 6 bases, the J end lost 1 base, and 8 bases lay between the germline ends. Germline-derived CDR1 and CDR2 are MDHEN and SYDVKM. The CDR3 has 13 amino acids.